These 20 T cell receptor beta chains came from one sample sequenced in a study of beta chain features in type 1 diabetes. Findings and limits, study-wide: Shorter TCRB CDR3s, moderately but significantly so, marked every one of the four CD4+ subsets in Type 1 diabetes patients.

Which antigens these TCRs recognize remains unknown. As every portion of the isolated RNA was reverse transcribed, the sequencing read expressed TCRB transcripts. Data came from immunoSEQ multiplex PCR; TCRdb stores just in-frame clones and leaves some out. The data hold fewer than 25,000 clones, with under 75% observed a single time. The sample comprised Tregs from blood. The receptors shown here come from a man aged 18-30 years with type 1 diabetes.

This clone was seen only a few times. The chain combines TRBV19 with TRBJ2-1; 10 nucleotides align to TRBD2. The CDR3 runs to 15 residues. Germline lookup yields CDR1 LNHDA and CDR2 SQIVND (reference sequence). Trimming cost V 5 bases and J 3 bases; bases outside gene matches: 4. This chain's CDR3 is CASSLRTSGYNEQFF. Here the CDR3 DNA reads TGTGCCAGTAGTCTAAGGACTAGCGGCTACAATGAGCAGTTCTTC.

The CDR3, as DNA: TGTGCCAGCCGCCGGAGTCTCGGGGTTCAGCCCCAGCATTTT. As protein: CASRRSLGVQPQHF. The J gene is TRBJ1-5, the V gene TRBV2, with no clear D. Trimming took 8 bases from V and 6 from J, leaving 17 bases between them. Germline V CDR1 and CDR2: SNHLY, FYNNEI. The CDR3 is 14 residues long.

The chain is built from TRBV6-5 and TRBJ2-1, with TRBD1 matching over 8 bases. V lost 5 bases, J lost 6 bases, and 6 bases stayed unmatched. There are 14 residues in the CDR3. Germline V CDR1 and CDR2: MNHEY, SVGAGI. The CDR3 spells CASSRRTGPNEQFF. DNA for the CDR3: TGTGCCAGCAGTCGGAGGACAGGGCCCAATGAGCAGTTCTTC.

The chain links TRBV29-1 to TRBJ2-1; 11 bases fit TRBD1. This CDR3 is 13 amino acids long. The J segment lost 8 bases and the V segment lost 8 bases, leaving 8 bases of the junction unmatched. CDR1 and CDR2 (germline): SQVTM, ANQGSEA. Here the CDR3 DNA reads TGCAGCACCCGAGGGACAGGGGGGGATGAGCAGTTCTTC. Protein product: CSTRGTGGDEQFF.

The table lists this clone with a few counts. The V call is TRBV6-6, the J call TRBJ1-4, with 7 bases fitting TRBD1. The V segment lost 2 bases and the J segment 8 bases; nucleotides outside the gene matches: 11. The V gene's germline CDR1 is MNHNY and CDR2 SVGAGI (reference sequence). The CDR3 consists of 16 residues. The CDR3 sequence: CASSYGSRGQGEKLFF. CDR3 in DNA: TGTGCCAGCAGTTACGGGTCAAGGGGGCAGGGAGAAAAACTGTTTTTT.

The V and J genes are TRBV30 and TRBJ1-5; D is perhaps TRBD1 (5 bases). Trimming shortened V by 8 bases and J by 1 base, and 12 bases separated the two germline ends. Germline lookup yields CDR1 GTSNPN and CDR2 SVGIG (reference sequence). This CDR3 has 13 amino acids. Here the CDR3 DNA reads TGTGCCGCCTCAGGGAAGAGCAATCAGCCCCAGCATTTT. Protein sequence: CAASGKSNQPQHF. Complete variable domain (other parts from reference TRBV30 and TRBJ1-5): SQTIHQWPATLVQPVGSPLSLECTVEGTSNPNLYWYRQAAGRGLQLLFYSVGIGQISSEVPQNLSASRPQDRQFILSSKKLLLSDSGFYLCAASGKSNQPQHFGDGTRLSIL.

Only one count was recorded for this clone. The chain links TRBV6-5 to TRBJ1-5; the D gene is possibly TRBD1 (5 bases). Trimming shortened V by 2 bases and J by 6 bases, and 8 bases separated the two germline ends. Germline V gene lookup returns CDR1 MNHEY and CDR2 SVGAGI. The length of the CDR3 is 13 residues. The CDR3 DNA sequence: TGTGCCAGCAGTTACACCGGGGGTCAGCCCCAGCATTTT. Encoded protein: CASSYTGGQPQHF.

The V call is TRBV11-2, the J call TRBJ1-2, with 8 bases aligning to TRBD1. CDR1 and CDR2 (germline): SGHAT, FQNNGV. The ends lost 4 bases at V and 8 bases at J; junction bases unmatched: 12. This CDR3 region has 15 residues. The CDR3 is CASSSLTRTGSGYTF. The CDR3 DNA sequence: TGTGCCAGCAGCTCCCTCACTCGGACAGGGAGCGGCTACACCTTC.

This chain connects TRBV20-1 to TRBJ1-1; no firm D call. The CDR3 totals 11 residues. Germline V lookup: CDR1 DFQATT, CDR2 SNEGSKA (reference sequence). Trimming took 7 bases from V and 4 from J, leaving 10 bases between them. The CDR3: CSGFPGTEAFF. The DNA of the CDR3 is TGCAGTGGATTTCCGGGCACTGAAGCTTTCTTT.

The chain uses TRBV25-1 and TRBJ2-5, with TRBD2 identical over 7 bases. V shed 1 base and J 0 bases; nucleotides not matched to a gene: 5. The length of the CDR3 is 16 residues. Germline V gene data show CDR1 as MGHDK and CDR2 as SYGVNS. The CDR3 DNA reads as TGTGCCAGCAGTGAATTCGCTAGCGGAAACCAAGAGACCCAGTACTTC. The encoded protein is CASSEFASGNQETQYF.

The gene calls are TRBV28 and TRBJ1-2, with 10 bases identical to TRBD1. V was pared by 4 bases and J by 8 bases, with 13 bases of the junction left unmatched. The CDR3 length is 16 residues. Germline V gene sequence: CDR1 MDHEN, CDR2 SYDVKM. The CDR3 region is CASSSQWTGGRQGYTF. The CDR3 DNA reads TGTGCCAGCAGTTCCCAATGGACAGGGGGACGACAAGGCTACACCTTC.

The chain employs TRBV30 and TRBJ2-4; 7 positions agree with TRBD1. The V gene's germline CDR1 is GTSNPN and CDR2 SVGIG (reference sequence). The J segment lost 6 bases and the V segment lost 4 bases, leaving 3 bases of the junction unmatched. The CDR3 length is 12 residues. The CDR3 loop reads CAWTGGGNIQYF. Written as DNA, the CDR3 is TGTGCCTGGACAGGGGGTGGAAACATTCAGTACTTC.

A few counts support this clone. The genes are TRBV5-6 and TRBJ2-7, with D unclear. Trimming took 4 bases from V and 5 from J, leaving 7 bases between them. CDR1 is SGHDT and CDR2 is YYEEEE in the germline V gene. The CDR3 has 11 amino acids. The CDR3 DNA reads as TGTGCCAGCAGCCTTCGCGACGAGCAGTACTTC. The encoded protein is CASSLRDEQYF.

This chain joins TRBV19 and TRBJ2-7; D is perhaps TRBD1 (6 bases). V lost 6 bases and J 0 bases, leaving 15 bases between the germline ends. Germline V lookup: CDR1 LNHDA, CDR2 SQIVND (reference sequence). The CDR3 contains 15 residues. CDR3 DNA sequence: TGTGCCAGTAGACCGCAGGGGATGAGCTCCTACGAGCAGTACTTC. Its protein is CASRPQGMSSYEQYF. The whole variable domain, filled in from reference TRBV19 and TRBJ2-7, reads DGGITQSPKYLFRKEGQNVTLSCEQNLNHDAMYWYRQDPGQGLRLIYYSQIVNDFQKGDIAEGYSVSREKKESFPLTVTSAQKNPTAFYLCASRPQGMSSYEQYFGPGTRLTVT.

This clone occurred once. This chain uses TRBV7-9 with TRBJ1-1; D may be TRBD1 (6 bases). Trimming took 5 bases from V and 1 from J, leaving 11 bases between them. CDR3 length: 14 residues. Per the germline V gene, CDR1 is SEHNR and CDR2 is FQNEAQ (reference sequence). The CDR3 is CASSPGQTNTEAFF. The CDR3 DNA reads TGTGCCAGCAGCCCGGGACAAACGAACACTGAAGCTTTCTTT.

This clone was seen a handful of times. J is TRBJ1-5 and V is TRBV10-3; D may be TRBD1 (6 bases). CDR3 size: 15 residues. Trimming pared 3 bases from V and 4 bases from J, leaving 13 bases between. Germline CDR1 ENHRY, CDR2 SYGVKD. DNA of the CDR3: TGTGCCATCAGTGACAAACGGGACATAAATCAGCCCCAGCATTTT. This encodes CAISDKRDINQPQHF.

This clone was seen only a few times. This rearrangement joins TRBV10-3 to TRBJ2-7, with TRBD1 identical over 10 bases. V gave up 7 bases and J gave up 5 bases; unmatched junction bases: 14. Per the germline V gene, CDR1 is ENHRY and CDR2 is SYGVKD. There are 16 residues in the CDR3. The CDR3 region has the DNA TGTGCCATCACTCAGACCCCAGGACAGGGGGTGGACGAGCAGTACTTC. Its translation: CAITQTPGQGVDEQYF.

The chain employs TRBV29-1 and TRBJ2-5; D possibly corresponds to TRBD1 (5 bases). Trimming left V 4 bases short and J 7 bases short, with 10 bases between. Germline values: CDR1 SQVTM, CDR2 ANQGSEA. The CDR3 has 11 amino acids. CDR3: CSVAAQGTQYF. For the CDR3, the DNA is TGCAGCGTTGCGGCCCAGGGGACCCAGTACTTC.

This clone was counted once. The chain employs TRBV6-5 and TRBJ1-2, with no clear D. The CDR3 is 14 amino acids. Germline-derived CDR1 and CDR2 are MNHEY and SVGAGI. The V gene lost 5 bases and the J gene lost 4 bases, with 14 bases spanning the gap. CDR3 in amino acids: CASSRPRAPYGYTF. The CDR3 nucleotides read TGTGCCAGCAGTAGACCGCGGGCCCCCTATGGCTACACCTTC.

This clone was recorded a few times. The chain recombines TRBV7-2 with TRBJ2-2; TRBD2 matches 10 bases. The CDR3 has 15 residues. Germline CDR1 reads SGHTA; CDR2 reads FQGNSA. The ends lost 5 bases at V and 5 bases at J; junction bases unmatched: 5. In DNA form, the CDR3 reads TGTGCCAGCAGCCCTGGACTAGCGGTTACCGGGGAGCTGTTTTTT. Its translation is CASSPGLAVTGELFF.